This T cell receptor (beta chain) emerged from a study of T cell responses to AZD1222 COVID-19 vaccine. Study-wide context: Doses given second, at about 4 or about 12 weeks, were pooled.

Notes on this clone: The antigen is unknown.

Trimming at V came to 4 bases and at J to 1 base, leaving 3 bases not matched to a gene. The CDR3 is 14 amino acids. Germline CDR1 and CDR2: LNHDA and SQIVND (reference sequence). Profiling relied on immunoSEQ multiplex PCR, and the TCRdb table lists in-frame clones only, not all of them. The repertoire holds some 150,000 clones, around 94% seen once, with around 1.3% in the top ten. General study findings and limits: In all cases, repertoires were sampled only after the peak T cell response. Clonal diversity was possibly underestimated, and white British individuals and females predominated among donors. At baseline, just a handful of AZD1222 recipients tested seropositive.

Sequenced here: peripheral blood, sampled on day 0 of AZD1222 vaccination. This TCR was recovered from an adult in good health. The V gene is TRBV19, the J gene TRBJ2-5; the match to TRBD1 covers 7 bases. The CDR3: CASSTGQFQETQYF. The CDR3 nucleotides are TGTGCCAGTAGTACGGGACAGTTCCAAGAGACCCAGTACTTC.